This T cell receptor beta chain was captured in a study of cytomegalovirus exposure and HLA in healthy donors. Assay used: immunoSEQ multiplex PCR; TCRdb lists only in-frame clones, some missing. The table shows 100,000 to 150,000 clones, with roughly 94% occurring only once. As to this clone: The antigen remains undetermined.

The study's findings and limits: The study listed 164 cytomegalovirus-associated TCR beta chains.

V trimming: 2 bases; J trimming: 9 bases; junction bases outside the gene matches: 8. This CDR3 has 15 amino acids. CDR1 and CDR2 (germline): SGHDT, YYEEEE. Sequenced: PBMCs. The chain joins TRBV5-6 to TRBJ2-5; 12 bases align to TRBD2. This sequence was found in a woman between 18 and 29 years old in good health and CMV-seronegative. CDR3 protein: CASSLLTSGGRAQYF. CDR3 sequence (DNA): TGTGCCAGCAGCTTACTGACTAGCGGGGGCCGGGCCCAGTACTTC.